A selection of T cell receptor beta chains follows, all from one sample in a study of T cells in localized non-small cell lung cancer. Assay used: immunoSEQ multiplex PCR; TCRdb lists only in-frame clones, some missing. This sample has approximately 67,000 clones; roughly 86% occur once, and the top ten carry about 13%. The source material was peripheral blood, sampled before any cancer treatment. All receptors come from an older female donor with stage I lung adenocarcinoma. Each CDR3 is given with its conserved first and last residue. Fields, in order: V gene, J gene, clone size, D gene, CDR3 protein, CDR3 DNA. A D gene is named only where the DNA matches it firmly. Clone sizes are given selectively: once, few, many, or a class where the clone is expanded.

TRBV11-2	TRBJ2-1	.	TRBD2	CASSRKTLPGLADNEQFF	TGTGCCAGCAGCCGCAAAACCCTCCCGGGACTAGCGGATAATGAGCAGTTCTTC
TRBV11-3	TRBJ1-5	few	.	CASHRRADYSNQPQHF	TGTGCCAGCCACAGAAGGGCAGACTATAGCAATCAGCCCCAGCATTTT
TRBV10-1	TRBJ1-3	few	.	CASSVGSGNTIYF	TGCGCCAGCAGTGTGGGGTCTGGAAACACCATATATTTT
TRBV30	TRBJ2-2	.	.	CAWSPGTPNTGELFF	TGTGCCTGGAGTCCCGGGACACCGAACACCGGGGAGCTGTTTTTT
TRBV6-5	TRBJ1-2	once	.	CASRLGISANYGYTF	TGTGCCAGCAGACTCGGGATTTCAGCTAACTATGGCTACACCTTC
TRBV28	TRBJ2-7	.	.	CASSFKGSEQYF	TGTGCCAGCAGTTTTAAGGGGTCCGAGCAGTACTTC
TRBV5-1	TRBJ1-3	.	.	CASSSTSPGNTIYF	TGCGCCAGCAGCTCGACGAGTCCGGGAAACACCATATATTTT
TRBV5-4	TRBJ2-5	.	.	CASSLVAGGTQYF	TGTGCCAGCAGCTTGGTTGCCGGCGGGACCCAGTACTTC
TRBV6-6	TRBJ2-5	.	.	CASSQGGAAQGETQYF	TGTGCCAGCAGTCAAGGGGGTGCGGCCCAGGGGGAGACCCAGTACTTC
TRBV7-2	TRBJ1-2	.	.	CASSVGSFRAANYGYTF	TGTGCCAGCAGCGTAGGTAGTTTCAGGGCGGCTAACTATGGCTACACCTTC
TRBV5-1	TRBJ1-1	.	.	CASSQIGTNTEAFF	TGCGCCAGCAGTCAGATAGGGACGAACACTGAAGCTTTCTTT
TRBV6-6	TRBJ2-7	.	TRBD2	CASSPTSGSSYEQYF	TGTGCCAGCAGCCCGACTAGCGGAAGCTCCTACGAGCAGTACTTC
TRBV5-6	TRBJ1-2	.	.	CASSLVRNYGYTF	TGTGCCAGCAGCTTGGTCCGGAACTATGGCTACACCTTC
TRBV4-2	TRBJ2-4	.	TRBD2	CASSQINGGGAKNIQYF	TGTGCCAGCAGCCAAATAAACGGGGGAGGGGCCAAAAACATTCAGTACTTC
TRBV9	TRBJ1-3	.	.	CASSVAPNFAGNTIYF	TGTGCCAGCAGCGTAGCTCCCAACTTTGCCGGAAACACCATATATTTT
TRBV18	TRBJ2-7	.	.	CASSSRHRVFYEQYF	TGTGCCAGCTCATCACGTCACAGGGTATTCTACGAGCAGTACTTC